Listed below are T cell receptor beta chains from one sample, sequenced in a study of high-grade serous ovarian cancer treatment subgroups. Assay: immunoSEQ multiplex PCR; the TCRdb copy retains only in-frame clones and omits some. The sample includes a few thousand clones, 60% to 80% of them seen just once. Sequencing input: tumor tissue. These receptors came from a human donor with high-grade serous ovarian cancer. CDR3s include the opening cysteine and the closing phenylalanine or tryptophan.

v_gene: TRBV14
j_gene: TRBJ2-1
CDR3aa: CASSQAGGTYNEQFF

v_gene: TRBV9
j_gene: TRBJ2-5
CDR3aa: CASSVTLQAGETQYF

v_gene: TRBV29-1
j_gene: TRBJ2-7
CDR3aa: CSVLRREGAGEQYF

v_gene: TRBV30
j_gene: TRBJ2-3
CDR3aa: CAWSPTDDTQYF

v_gene: TRBV6-1
j_gene: TRBJ1-4
CDR3aa: CASSERTGGELFF

v_gene: TRBV5-1
j_gene: TRBJ1-3
CDR3aa: CASSLDVQGSGNTIYF

v_gene: TRBV7-3
j_gene: TRBJ2-1
CDR3aa: CASSASGLAGNYNEQFF

v_gene: TRBV14
j_gene: TRBJ2-1
CDR3aa: CASSLRGTSGRGEQFF

v_gene: TRBV6-1
j_gene: TRBJ2-7
CDR3aa: CASHSLVTYEQYF

v_gene: TRBV9
j_gene: TRBJ2-5
CDR3aa: CASSPRGDSQETQYF

v_gene: TRBV30
j_gene: TRBJ1-4
CDR3aa: CACPGQAEKLFF

v_gene: TRBV5-8
j_gene: TRBJ2-1
CDR3aa: CASSSGTGVSSYNEQFF

v_gene: TRBV21-1
j_gene: TRBJ2-2
CDR3aa: CASGDREGTGELFF

v_gene: TRBV10-2
j_gene: TRBJ2-1
CDR3aa: CASRWTGASNEQFF

v_gene: TRBV27
j_gene: TRBJ1-5
CDR3aa: CASSFGQGGQPQHF

v_gene: TRBV9
j_gene: TRBJ2-1
CDR3aa: CASSVDLGASNEQFF

v_gene: TRBV4-1
j_gene: TRBJ2-1
CDR3aa: CASSQEWGYNEQFF

v_gene: TRBV5-5
j_gene: TRBJ1-4
CDR3aa: CASSLSLGSINEKLFF

v_gene: TRBV30
j_gene: TRBJ2-5
CDR3aa: CAWSGDSQETQYF

v_gene: TRBV4-2
j_gene: TRBJ2-7
CDR3aa: CASSQAPGASGYF

v_gene: TRBV2
j_gene: TRBJ2-4
CDR3aa: CASSEAAASGSGNIQYF

v_gene: TRBV30
j_gene: TRBJ2-1
CDR3aa: CAWRAYNEQFF

v_gene: TRBV6-1
j_gene: TRBJ1-5
CDR3aa: CASSDNGNQPQHF

v_gene: TRBV29-1
j_gene: TRBJ2-5
CDR3aa: CSVSPVSETQYF

v_gene: TRBV7-3
j_gene: TRBJ2-1
CDR3aa: CASSLTGGRLHNEQFF

v_gene: TRBV5-8
j_gene: TRBJ1-1
CDR3aa: CASSLSGLTLALNSEAFF

v_gene: TRBV4-3
j_gene: TRBJ2-1
CDR3aa: CASSQLQDNEQFF

v_gene: TRBV2
j_gene: TRBJ2-7
CDR3aa: CASSVSPAYEQYF

v_gene: TRBV30
j_gene: TRBJ2-7
CDR3aa: CAWSVWRGPYEQYF

v_gene: TRBV7-3
j_gene: TRBJ2-1
CDR3aa: CASSGGPVNNEQFF

v_gene: TRBV9
j_gene: TRBJ2-1
CDR3aa: CASSAQLDGVLF

v_gene: TRBV29-1
j_gene: TRBJ1-3
CDR3aa: CSVDSGNTIYF

v_gene: TRBV19
j_gene: TRBJ1-5
CDR3aa: CASNREWGQPQHF

v_gene: TRBV19
j_gene: TRBJ1-2
CDR3aa: CASSRQGERYTF

v_gene: TRBV9
j_gene: TRBJ2-3
CDR3aa: CASSATTDTQYF

v_gene: TRBV11-2
j_gene: TRBJ1-1
CDR3aa: CASSLGQLYTEAFF

v_gene: TRBV4-2
j_gene: TRBJ2-1
CDR3aa: CASSQEDRVEQFF

v_gene: TRBV6-1
j_gene: TRBJ2-7
CDR3aa: CASSGTNYYEQYF

v_gene: TRBV29-1
j_gene: TRBJ2-3
CDR3aa: CSVEDGLAGVGTDTQYF

v_gene: TRBV5-6
j_gene: TRBJ1-1
CDR3aa: CASSLSSMNTEAFF

v_gene: TRBV7-8
j_gene: TRBJ1-1
CDR3aa: CASSFGQMNTEAFF

v_gene: TRBV5-4
j_gene: TRBJ1-5
CDR3aa: CASSLSDFQPQHF

v_gene: TRBV5-1
j_gene: TRBJ2-5
CDR3aa: CASSQQETQYF

v_gene: TRBV5-4
j_gene: TRBJ2-1
CDR3aa: CASSLAAGGYNEQFF

v_gene: TRBV7-2
j_gene: TRBJ1-1
CDR3aa: CASRFDTGRAEAFF